Given below is one T cell receptor beta chain in context. Antigen unknown. Trimming removed 2 bases at V and 4 bases at J, with 12 bases between. CDR3 length: 15 amino acids. CDR1 is MNHEY and CDR2 is SVGAGI in the germline V gene. Generated by immunoSEQ multiplex PCR, the TCRdb table keeps only in-frame clones and is missing some. The data contain about 85,000 clones, approximately 86% of them seen just once; the ten biggest clones take up about 2%. This record comes from a study of OX40 agonist ivuxolimab in advanced cancers. Whole-study context: A partial response was reached by three patients: one with hepatocellular carcinoma and two with cutaneous melanoma.

Overall study findings and caveats: Specificity for antigen went undetermined in the expanded peripheral T cells. Among the least clonally expanded were partial responders at 0.1-3.0 mg/kg.

Blood specimens came from baseline, cycle 4 day 1, and cycle 7 day 1. This sample comprised CD4+ or CD8+ T cells sorted from blood, obtained in a trial of the OX40 agonist ivuxolimab. J is TRBJ1-5 and V is TRBV6-5; D not resolved. This TCR was sampled from an adult with an advanced solid tumor such as melanoma, head and neck, liver or kidney cancer. Here the CDR3 reads CASSYQAGANQPQHF. The CDR3 DNA follows: TGTGCCAGCAGTTACCAGGCGGGCGCAAATCAGCCCCAGCATTTT.